This paragraph reports one TCR beta chain. CDR3 size: 14 residues. The V end lost 10 bases, the J end lost 1 base, and 11 bases lay between the germline ends. Germline V gene sequence: CDR1 MNHNY, CDR2 SVGAGI (reference sequence). The data are from a study of T cell changes during pregnancy in multiple sclerosis. Clones were read by immunoSEQ multiplex PCR, and TCRdb kept only the in-frame ones, dropping some. This table has some 120,000 clones, about 96% appearing once. Specimen: peripheral blood, collected after pregnancy. The TCR comes from a female donor with multiple sclerosis, enrolled in a pregnancy study. The chain joins TRBV6-6 to TRBJ2-6; D is uncertain. This CDR3 is CAIGSWSGANVLTF. CDR3 DNA: TGTGCCATTGGTAGTTGGTCTGGGGCCAACGTCCTGACTTTC.